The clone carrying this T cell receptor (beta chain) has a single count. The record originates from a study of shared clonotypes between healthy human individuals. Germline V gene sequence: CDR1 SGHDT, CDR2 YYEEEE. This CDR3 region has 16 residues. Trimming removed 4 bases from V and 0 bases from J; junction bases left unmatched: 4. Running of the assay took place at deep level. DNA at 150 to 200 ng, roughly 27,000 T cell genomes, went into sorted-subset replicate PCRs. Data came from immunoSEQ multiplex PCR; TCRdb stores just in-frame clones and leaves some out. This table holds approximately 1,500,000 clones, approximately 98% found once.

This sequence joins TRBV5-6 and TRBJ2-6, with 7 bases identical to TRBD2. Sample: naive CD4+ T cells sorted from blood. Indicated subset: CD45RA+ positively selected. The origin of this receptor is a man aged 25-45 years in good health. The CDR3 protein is CASSERGFSGANVLTF. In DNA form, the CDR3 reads TGTGCCAGCAGCGAGCGGGGATTCTCTGGGGCCAACGTCCTGACTTTC.